This T cell receptor (beta chain) was sequenced in a study of shared clonotypes between healthy human individuals. Sorted-subset replicate PCRs used about 0.2 ug of genomic DNA. This amount corresponded to about 30,000 T cell genomes. Profiled with immunoSEQ multiplex PCR; TCRdb holds only in-frame clones, not every one. The repertoire holds more than 550,000 clones, with approximately 72% as singletons. CD4+ cells underwent separation, giving CD45RA+ naive and CD45RA-negative memory subsets. The sequence was collected from a woman aged 25 to 39 in good health. Sequencing used memory CD4+ T cells sorted from blood. This sample's subset: CD45RA-negative fraction.

The chain's CDR3 is CASRPGSQYTGELFF. The CDR3 coding sequence is TGTGCCAGCAGGCCCGGGAGCCAATACACCGGGGAGCTGTTTTTT. The genes are TRBV2 and TRBJ2-2; the D gene is possibly TRBD2 (6 bases). The CDR3 loop spans 15 amino acids. Deletions cut 6 bases from V and 3 bases from J, with 14 bases between. In germline, CDR1 is SNHLY, CDR2 FYNNEI.